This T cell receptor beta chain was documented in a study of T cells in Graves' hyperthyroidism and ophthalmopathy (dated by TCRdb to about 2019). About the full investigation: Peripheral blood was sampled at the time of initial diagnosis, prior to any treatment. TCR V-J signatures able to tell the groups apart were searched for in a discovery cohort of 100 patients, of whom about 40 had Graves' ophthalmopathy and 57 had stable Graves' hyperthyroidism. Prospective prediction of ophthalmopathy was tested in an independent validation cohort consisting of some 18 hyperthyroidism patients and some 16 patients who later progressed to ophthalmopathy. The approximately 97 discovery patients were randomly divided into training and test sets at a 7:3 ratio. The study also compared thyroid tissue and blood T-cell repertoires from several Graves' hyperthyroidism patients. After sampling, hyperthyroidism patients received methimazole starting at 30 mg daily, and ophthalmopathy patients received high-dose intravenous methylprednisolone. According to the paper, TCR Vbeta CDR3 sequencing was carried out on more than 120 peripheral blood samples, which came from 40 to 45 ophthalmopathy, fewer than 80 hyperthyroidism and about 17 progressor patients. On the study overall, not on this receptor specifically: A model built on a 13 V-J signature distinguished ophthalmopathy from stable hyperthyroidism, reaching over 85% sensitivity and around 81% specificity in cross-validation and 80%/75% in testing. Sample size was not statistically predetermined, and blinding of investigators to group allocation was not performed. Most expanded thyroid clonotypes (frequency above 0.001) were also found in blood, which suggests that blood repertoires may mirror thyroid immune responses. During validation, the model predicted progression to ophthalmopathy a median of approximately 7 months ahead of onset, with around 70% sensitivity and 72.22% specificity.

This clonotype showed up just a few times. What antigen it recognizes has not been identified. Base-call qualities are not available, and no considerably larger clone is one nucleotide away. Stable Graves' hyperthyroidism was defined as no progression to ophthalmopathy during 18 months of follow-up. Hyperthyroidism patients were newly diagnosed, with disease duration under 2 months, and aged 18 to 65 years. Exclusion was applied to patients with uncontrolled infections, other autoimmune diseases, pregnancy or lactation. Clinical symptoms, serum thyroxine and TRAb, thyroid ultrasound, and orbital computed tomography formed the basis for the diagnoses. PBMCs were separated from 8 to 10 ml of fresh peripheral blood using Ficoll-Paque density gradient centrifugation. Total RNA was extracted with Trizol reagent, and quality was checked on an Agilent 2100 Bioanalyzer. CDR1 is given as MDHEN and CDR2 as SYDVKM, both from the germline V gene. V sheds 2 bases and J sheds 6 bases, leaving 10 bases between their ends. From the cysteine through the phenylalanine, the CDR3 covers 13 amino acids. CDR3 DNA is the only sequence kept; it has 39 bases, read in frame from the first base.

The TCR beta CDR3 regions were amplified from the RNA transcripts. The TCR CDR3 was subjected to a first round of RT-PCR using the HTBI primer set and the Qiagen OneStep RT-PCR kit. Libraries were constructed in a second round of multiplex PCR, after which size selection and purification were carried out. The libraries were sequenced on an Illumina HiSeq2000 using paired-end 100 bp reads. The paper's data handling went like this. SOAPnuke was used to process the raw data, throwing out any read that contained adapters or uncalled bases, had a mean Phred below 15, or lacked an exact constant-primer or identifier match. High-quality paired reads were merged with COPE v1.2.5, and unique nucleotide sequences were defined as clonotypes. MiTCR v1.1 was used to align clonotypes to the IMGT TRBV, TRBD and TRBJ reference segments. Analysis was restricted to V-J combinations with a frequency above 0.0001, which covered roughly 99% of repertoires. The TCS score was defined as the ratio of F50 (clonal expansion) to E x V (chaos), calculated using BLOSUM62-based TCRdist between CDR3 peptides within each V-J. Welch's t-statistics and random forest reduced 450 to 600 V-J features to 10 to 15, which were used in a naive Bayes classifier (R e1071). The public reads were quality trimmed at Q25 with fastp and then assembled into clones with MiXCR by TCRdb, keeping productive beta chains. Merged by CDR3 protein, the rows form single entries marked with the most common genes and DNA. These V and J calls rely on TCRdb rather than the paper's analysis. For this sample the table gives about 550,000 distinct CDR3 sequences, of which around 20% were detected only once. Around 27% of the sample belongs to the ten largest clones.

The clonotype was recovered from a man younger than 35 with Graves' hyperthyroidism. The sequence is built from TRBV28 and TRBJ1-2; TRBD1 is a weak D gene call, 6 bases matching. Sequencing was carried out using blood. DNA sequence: TGTGCCAGCAGTTTACCAGGGGAAGATGGCTACACCTTC. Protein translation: CASSLPGEDGYTF.